These 5 T cell receptor beta chains were all obtained from the same sample, sequenced in a study of memory CD4+ T cells and cytomegalovirus serostatus. Using immunoSEQ multiplex PCR, the repertoire was profiled, and TCRdb retains in-frame clones only, with some absent. The profile covers 80,000 to 100,000 clones, with over 70% appearing a single time and about 3.6% taken by the ten largest. Single viable CD3+CD4+CD8-CD45RO+ cells were sorted as the memory CD4+ T cells. Sequenced input: memory CD4+ T cells from blood. The receptor set was obtained from an adult in good health and CMV-seropositive.

The chain carries TRBV4-3 and TRBJ2-3; 7 positions agree with TRBD2. CDR1 is LGHNA, CDR2 YSLEER, per germline. Losses at the gene ends were 0 bases for V and 2 bases for J; bases not matched to a gene: 2. This CDR3 region has 15 residues. CDR3 sequence: CASSQDLAATDTQYF. CDR3 DNA sequence: TGCGCCAGCAGCCAAGATCTAGCGGCCACAGATACGCAGTATTTT.

The chain joins TRBV6-6 to TRBJ2-7, with 8 bases matching TRBD1. V shed 5 bases and J 2 bases; nucleotides not matched to a gene: 5. Germline V gene sequence: CDR1 MNHNY, CDR2 SVGAGI (reference sequence). This CDR3 spans 14 amino acids. The CDR3 DNA reads TGTGCCAGCAGTGGCGGACAGGGTACCTACGAGCAGTACTTC. This encodes CASSGGQGTYEQYF.

This rearrangement joins TRBV5-4 to TRBJ1-4; tentatively, D is TRBD1 (6 bases). This CDR3 is built from 14 residues. Per germline, CDR1 SGHNT and CDR2 YYREEE (reference sequence). V lost 7 bases, J lost 4 bases, and 14 bases lay in between. Here the CDR3 DNA reads TGTGCCAGCGCTAAGGACAGATATAATGAAAAACTGTTTTTT. As protein: CASAKDRYNEKLFF.

The J gene is TRBJ2-3, the V gene TRBV11-3, with 10 bases identical to TRBD2. Germline V gene lookup returns CDR1 SGHNT and CDR2 YENEEA. The CDR3 consists of 15 residues. The V segment lost 2 bases and the J segment 2 bases; nucleotides outside the gene matches: 1. The CDR3 loop reads CASSLLAGDTDTQYF. The CDR3 nucleotides read TGTGCCAGCAGCTTACTAGCGGGAGACACAGATACGCAGTATTTT.

The chain joins TRBV2 to TRBJ2-3; D ambiguous. The CDR3 has 12 amino acids. V was cut by 2 bases and J by 4 bases, with 4 bases left in between. Germline CDR1 is SNHLY and CDR2 is FYNNEI. CDR3 coding DNA: TGTGCCAGCAGTGAACGGTCAGATACGCAGTATTTT. It is translated as CASSERSDTQYF.